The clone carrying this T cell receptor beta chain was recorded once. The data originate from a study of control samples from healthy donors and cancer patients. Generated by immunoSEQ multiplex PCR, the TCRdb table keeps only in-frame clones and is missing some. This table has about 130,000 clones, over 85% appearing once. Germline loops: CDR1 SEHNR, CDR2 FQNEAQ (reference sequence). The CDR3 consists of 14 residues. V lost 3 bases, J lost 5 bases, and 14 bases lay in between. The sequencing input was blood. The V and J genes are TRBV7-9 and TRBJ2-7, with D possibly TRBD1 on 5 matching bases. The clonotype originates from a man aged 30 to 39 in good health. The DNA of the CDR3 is TGTGCCAGCAGCTTTACAGGCCCTGGGGACGAGCAGTACTTC. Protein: CASSFTGPGDEQYF.